The 24 T cell receptor beta chains below all came from one sample that was sequenced in a study of spatial heterogeneity in lung cancer. Time point described: sample taken at primary tumor resection. TCRs were sequenced from unsorted whole RNA of tumor, nontumor lung or PBMC. TCRdb independently ran MiXCR on the 5' RACE reads; one entry per CDR3 protein. This table has just over 25,000 distinct CDR3 sequences, 9.5% to 15% appearing once. The starting material was PBMCs, obtained at surgery. These receptors were obtained from a female donor with early-stage non-small cell lung cancer.

This clonotype was seen more than once but under ten times. The V and J genes are TRBV9 and TRBJ2-5; unclear D gene. Germline V lookup: CDR1 SGDLS, CDR2 YYNGEE. Trimming cost V 3 bases and J 1 base, with 10 bases left between them. This CDR3 has 14 amino acids. The CDR3 loop reads CASSDSRSQETQYF. CDR3 sequence (DNA): TGTGCCAGCAGCGACAGTCGCTCCCAAGAGACCCAGTACTTC.

This clonotype was seen at least ten times. The DNA of the CDR3 is TGTGCCAGCAGCTTAACCTGGGCGGGCTCCTACAATGAGCAGTTCTTC. Translating it yields CASSLTWAGSYNEQFF. This chain joins TRBV7-2 and TRBJ2-1, with D perhaps matching TRBD2 (5 bases). The length of the CDR3 is 16 residues. Trimming removed 2 bases at V and 0 bases at J, with 11 bases between. Germline V gives CDR1 SGHTA, CDR2 FQGNSA.

Ten or more counts support this clonotype. The chain recombines TRBV28 with TRBJ2-1; D is unresolved. Germline lookup yields CDR1 MDHEN and CDR2 SYDVKM. The CDR3 runs to 13 residues. Trimming shortened V by 6 bases and J by 6 bases, and 12 bases separated the two germline ends. CDR3 sequence (DNA): TGTGCCAGCAGCCCCGGGTTGCTCAATGAGCAGTTCTTC. It specifies CASSPGLLNEQFF. Drawing the rest from reference TRBV28 and TRBJ2-1, the complete variable domain is DVKVTQSSRYLVKRTGEKVFLECVQDMDHENMFWYRQDPGLGLRLIYFSYDVKMKEKGDIPEGYSVSREKKERFSLILESASTNQTSMYLCASSPGLLNEQFFGPGTRLTVL.

The J gene is TRBJ2-1, the V gene TRBV3-1; the match to TRBD2 covers 9 bases. CDR1 and CDR2 (germline): LGHDT, YNNKEL (reference sequence). The CDR3 covers 15 residues. Trimming took 3 bases from V and 5 from J; bases not matched to a gene: 5. The CDR3 loop reads CASSQASGTHNEQFF. CDR3 DNA: TGTGCCAGCAGCCAGGCTAGCGGGACACACAATGAGCAGTTCTTC.

The rearrangement links TRBV5-5 to TRBJ1-1; unclear D gene. Germline V CDR1 and CDR2: SGHKS, YYEKEE (reference sequence). Trimming removed 2 bases at V and 3 bases at J, with 11 bases between. This CDR3 is built from 14 residues. The CDR3 protein is CASSFSDAYTEAFF. The CDR3 DNA is TGTGCCAGCAGCTTTAGCGACGCTTACACTGAAGCTTTCTTT. The full variable domain, rest sourced from reference TRBV5-5 and TRBJ1-1, is DAGVTQSPTHLIKTRGQQVTLRCSPISGHKSVSWYQQVLGQGPQFIFQYYEKEERGRGNFPDRFSARQFPNYSSELNVNALLLGDSALYLCASSFSDAYTEAFFGQGTRLTVV.

At least ten counts were recorded for this clonotype. The genes are TRBV15 and TRBJ1-5; D ambiguous. V lost 1 base and J 1 base, leaving 14 bases between the germline ends. The CDR3 contains 17 residues. Per germline, CDR1 LNHNV and CDR2 YYDKDF (reference sequence). The CDR3 spells CATSRGGGTSSNQPQHF. The CDR3 region has the DNA TGTGCCACCAGCAGAGGTGGCGGAACGTCGAGCAATCAGCCCCAGCATTTT.

This clonotype was seen ten or more times. This sequence joins TRBV28 and TRBJ2-7, with D perhaps TRBD2 (6 bases). The CDR3 spans 14 residues. Trimming took off 6 bases at V and 2 bases at J, with 14 bases between the two ends. Looked up from germline, CDR1 is MDHEN and CDR2 is SYDVKM. The CDR3 sequence: CASSPSGGAYEQYF. The CDR3 DNA reads TGTGCCAGCAGCCCCTCCGGGGGAGCCTACGAGCAGTACTTC.

A few counts support this clonotype. The genes are TRBV11-3 and TRBJ2-1; 14 positions agree with TRBD2. The CDR3 loop spans 16 amino acids. Losses at the gene ends were 4 bases for V and 6 bases for J; bases not matched to a gene: 5. The V gene's germline CDR1 is SGHNT and CDR2 YENEEA. The CDR3 DNA reads TGTGCCAGCAGCTCCCCAGGACTAGCGGGGGGCAATGAGCAGTTCTTC. It translates to CASSSPGLAGGNEQFF.

This clonotype was detected only a few times. The rearrangement links TRBV12-5 to TRBJ2-2; D is unclear. Between the trimmed V and J ends, which lost 2 bases and 4 bases, there was a span of 17 bases. From germline, CDR1 is LGHNT and CDR2 FRNRAP. The CDR3 consists of 17 residues. The CDR3 reads CASGLITGSSSTGELFF. In DNA, the CDR3 is TGTGCTAGTGGTTTGATAACGGGCAGTTCGAGCACCGGGGAGCTGTTTTTT.

This clonotype was observed many times. CDR3 sequence: CASSEMNGATYEQYV. CDR3 in DNA: TGTGCCAGCAGTGAAATGAATGGGGCCACCTACGAGCAGTACGTC. V and J are TRBV6-1 and TRBJ2-7; D is perhaps TRBD1 (5 bases). The CDR3 contains 15 residues. Germline V lookup: CDR1 MNHNS, CDR2 SASEGT. V was trimmed by 2 bases and J by 2 bases, leaving 13 bases between them.

This clonotype was recorded many times. This chain joins TRBV6-5 and TRBJ2-2, with 10 bases aligning to TRBD2. This CDR3 contains 20 residues. CDR1 and CDR2 from the germline V gene are MNHEY and SVGAGI. J gave up 7 bases and V 10 bases, and 27 bases lay outside the gene matches. The CDR3 spells CATQTVRGRVDLAGVGELFF. The DNA for the CDR3 is TGTGCCACCCAAACAGTGAGGGGAAGAGTTGACCTAGCGGGAGTCGGGGAGCTGTTTTTT.

This sequence joins TRBV20-1 and TRBJ2-3; either TRBD1 or TRBD2 may fit D (5 bases each). The length of the CDR3 is 16 residues. The V end was cut by 5 bases, the J end by 0 bases, with 18 bases between. Germline loops: CDR1 DFQATT, CDR2 SNEGSKA (reference sequence). As DNA, the CDR3 is TGCAGTGCTCCTCCCTGGGACCTGGTGAGCACAGATACGCAGTATTTT. Encoded protein: CSAPPWDLVSTDTQYF.

This clonotype showed up many times. This sequence joins TRBV7-2 and TRBJ2-7; no definite D call. This CDR3 has 13 amino acids. V lost 1 base and J 4 bases, leaving 8 bases between the germline ends. Germline V gives CDR1 SGHTA, CDR2 FQGNSA. Here the CDR3 reads CASSLEPAYEQYV. The CDR3 DNA follows: TGTGCCAGCAGCTTAGAACCTGCATACGAGCAGTACGTC.

This clonotype was counted many times. The chain is built from TRBV14 and TRBJ1-1; D remains unclear. Per germline, CDR1 SGHDN and CDR2 FVKESK. Trimming cost V 3 bases and J 0 bases, with 14 bases left between them. CDR3 length equals 16 residues. The DNA of the CDR3 is TGTGCCAGCAGCCACGCTCCCTTAGGGTTGAACACTGAAGCTTTCTTT. Translation gives CASSHAPLGLNTEAFF.

In its sample, this clonotype was seen many times. The rearrangement links TRBV3-1 to TRBJ2-7; weak D call: TRBD1 (5 bases). The CDR3 spans 14 residues. V dropped 3 bases and J dropped 3 bases, with 12 bases sitting between them. CDR1 and CDR2 from the germline V gene are LGHDT and YNNKEL (reference sequence). CDR3 nucleotides: TGTGCCAGCAGCCAGGGGCTTGGAGTCTACGAGCAGTACGTC. Its translation is CASSQGLGVYEQYV.

This clonotype has at least ten counts. V is TRBV12-3 or TRBV12-4 and J is TRBJ1-2, with a possible D match to TRBD1 (5 bases). The CDR3 runs to 14 residues. Deletions cut 4 bases from V and 2 bases from J, with 11 bases between. The CDR3 DNA is TGTGCCAGCAGTTACGACAGTACCAACTATGGCTACACCTTC. It is translated as CASSYDSTNYGYTF.

A few counts support this clonotype. The chain uses TRBV20-1 and TRBJ1-2; TRBD1 is a possible D gene (6 bases). Between the trimmed V and J ends, which lost 6 bases and 6 bases, there was a span of 23 bases. Germline V gives CDR1 DFQATT, CDR2 SNEGSKA (reference sequence). There are 15 residues in the CDR3. For the CDR3, the DNA is TGCAGTGCCTCCGTGCCCCAATCGGGACACCATGGCTACACCTTC. Translated: CSASVPQSGHHGYTF.

This clonotype was seen many times. The rearrangement uses TRBV20-1 and TRBJ2-7; 8 bases map to TRBD2. J was trimmed by 4 bases and V by 4 bases; bases with no gene match: 12. Germline CDR1 is DFQATT and CDR2 is SNEGSKA (reference sequence). CDR3 length: 15 residues. The CDR3 sequence: CSAIPISGSIYEQYF. CDR3 DNA sequence: TGCAGTGCTATACCAATAAGCGGGAGTATATACGAGCAGTACTTC.

This clonotype came up many times. The rearrangement uses TRBV7-9 and TRBJ1-1; no reliable D call. Germline CDR1 reads SEHNR; CDR2 reads FQNEAQ (reference sequence). Trimming took 1 base from V and 1 from J, leaving 16 bases between them. The CDR3 length is 17 residues. This chain's CDR3 is CASSLGNGPSRNTEAFF. The CDR3 nucleotides read TGTGCCAGCAGCTTAGGTAACGGACCGTCCCGGAACACTGAAGCTTTCTTT.

This clonotype was counted many times. One end of the junction varies from germline; a read error may be responsible. The chain couples TRBV7-2 to TRBJ2-1; D unresolved. The germline CDR1 and CDR2 sequences are SGHTA and FQGNSA. The CDR3 runs 14 residues. CDR3 sequence: CASSVAGVYNEQFF. The CDR3 DNA follows: TGTGCCAGCAGCGTAGCCGGTGTCTACAATGAGCAGTTCTTC. Full variable domain (missing parts from reference TRBV7-2 and TRBJ2-1): GAGVSQSPSNKVTEKGKDVELRCDPISGHTALYWYRQSLGQGLEFLIYFQGNSAPDKSGLPSDRFSAERTGGSVSTLTIQRTQQEDSAVYLCASSVAGVYNEQFFGPGTRLTVL.

This clonotype was seen ten or more times. This rearrangement joins TRBV28 to TRBJ2-1; 7 bases align to TRBD1. Germline V lookup: CDR1 MDHEN, CDR2 SYDVKM. V shed 6 bases and J 4 bases; nucleotides not matched to a gene: 6. The CDR3 runs to 14 residues. The DNA of the CDR3 is TGTGCCAGCAGCCCGGACAGGCTGTACAATGAGCAGTTCTTC. Translation: CASSPDRLYNEQFF. Together with reference TRBV28 and TRBJ2-1, the CDR3 gives the full variable domain: DVKVTQSSRYLVKRTGEKVFLECVQDMDHENMFWYRQDPGLGLRLIYFSYDVKMKEKGDIPEGYSVSREKKERFSLILESASTNQTSMYLCASSPDRLYNEQFFGPGTRLTVL.

This clonotype has just a few counts. The chain is built from TRBV5-1 and TRBJ2-1; 9 nucleotides line up with TRBD1. Looked up from germline, CDR1 is SGHRS and CDR2 is YFSETQ. The J segment lost 6 bases and the V segment lost 4 bases, leaving 5 bases of the junction unmatched. The CDR3 is 14 amino acids. CDR3 in DNA: TGCGCCAGCAGCCGGGACAGGGAAGGCAATGAGCAGTTCTTC. Encoded protein: CASSRDREGNEQFF.

CDR3 bases: TGTGCCACCAGCAGTGACACACCGGGACAGGGGTACAATGAGCAGTTCTTC. It specifies CATSSDTPGQGYNEQFF. The chain carries TRBV15 and TRBJ2-1; 10 bases agree with TRBD1. Germline V gene lookup returns CDR1 LNHNV and CDR2 YYDKDF (reference sequence). V was clipped by 3 bases and J by 4 bases; unmatched bases: 9. The CDR3 runs to 17 residues.

V is TRBV7-6 and J is TRBJ2-7; no definite D call. The germline V gene has CDR1 SGHVS and CDR2 FNYEAQ. V was pared by 5 bases and J by 0 bases, with 14 bases between. The CDR3 is 15 amino acids. The CDR3 DNA reads as TGTGCCAGCAGCCCGGGTGACTCTTCCTCCTACGAGCAGTACTTC. Protein: CASSPGDSSSYEQYF.